The 19 T cell receptor beta chains listed next were all sequenced from one sample in a study of cytomegalovirus exposure and HLA in healthy donors (dated by TCRdb to 2016 to 2017). Library generation was performed with the immunoSEQ multiplex PCR assay. For the multiplex PCR, a mixture combining 60 forward primers for TCR Vbeta segments and 13 reverse primers for TCR Jbeta segments was used. TCRdb obtained this table from immuneACCESS and retained in-frame rearrangements with V and J assigned. These tables miss some clones; where compared with another copy, unresolved V genes account for less than half of the shortfall, and the remainder is unexplained. This sample holds around 150,000 clones; approximately 72% were observed only once. In total, the top ten clones hold 1.2% to 1.5% of the sample. Sequencing used PBMCs. Source of these receptors: a man younger than 35 in good health and CMV-seronegative.

The chain recombines TRBV6-6 with TRBJ2-7, with TRBD2 matching over 9 bases. Trimming cost V 0 bases and J 6 bases; bases outside gene matches: 9. Germline-derived CDR1 and CDR2 are MNHNY and SVGAGI (reference sequence). The CDR3 is 16 amino acids. DNA for the CDR3: TGTGCCAGCAGTTACTCGAAGACTAGCGGCGGGGGCGAGCAGTACTTC. Residues: CASSYSKTSGGGEQYF.

The chain couples TRBV19 to TRBJ2-3; 9 positions match TRBD1. CDR1 is LNHDA, CDR2 SQIVND, per germline (reference sequence). V trimming: 5 bases; J trimming: 2 bases; junction bases outside the gene matches: 8. This CDR3 has 16 amino acids. The CDR3 protein is CASSSLDRGNTDTQYF. Here the CDR3 DNA reads TGTGCCAGTAGTTCCCTGGACAGGGGCAACACAGATACGCAGTATTTT.

The J gene is TRBJ2-3, the V gene TRBV19, with 12 nucleotides matching TRBD2. The J segment lost 3 bases and the V segment lost 4 bases, leaving 2 bases of the junction unmatched. This CDR3 has 15 residues. Per germline, CDR1 LNHDA and CDR2 SQIVND (reference sequence). The CDR3 region is CASSRTSGMTDTQYF. CDR3 sequence (DNA): TGTGCCAGTAGTAGGACTAGCGGGATGACAGATACGCAGTATTTT.

This chain joins TRBV10-3 and TRBJ2-3; 7 positions agree with TRBD2. Germline lookup yields CDR1 ENHRY and CDR2 SYGVKD. With V trimmed by 8 bases and J by 2 bases, 4 bases remained unmatched. The CDR3 extends over 13 amino acids. DNA for the CDR3: TGTGCCATCGGACTAGACTCCACAGATACGCAGTATTTT. Translation gives CAIGLDSTDTQYF.

The rearrangement links TRBV6-1 to TRBJ1-1; D unclear. Trimming took off 8 bases at V and 1 base at J, with 11 bases between the two ends. Germline V CDR1 and CDR2: MNHNS, SASEGT. The CDR3 extends over 13 amino acids. The CDR3 nucleotides read TGTGCCAGCTTGGACTACGGGAACACTGAAGCTTTCTTT. Protein sequence: CASLDYGNTEAFF.

The chain combines TRBV6-6 with TRBJ2-7; TRBD1 aligns across 9 bases. Germline V gene sequence: CDR1 MNHNY, CDR2 SVGAGI (reference sequence). The CDR3 is 16 residues long. The V gene end was trimmed by 8 bases and the J gene end by 3 bases; junction bases not matched to a gene: 14. CDR3 loop: CASGSMGQGRVYEQYF. The CDR3 nucleotides are TGTGCCAGCGGCTCGATGGGACAGGGAAGGGTCTACGAGCAGTACTTC.

This clone was found once. Mismatch with germline at one junction end may stem from a read error. The chain uses TRBV11-2 and TRBJ2-7, with TRBD2 matching over 9 bases. This CDR3 has 15 amino acids. Germline values: CDR1 SGHAT, CDR2 FQNNGV. CDR3 sequence reads: CASSLRMQREVERYF. Here the CDR3 DNA reads TGTGCCAGCAGCTTGAGGATGCAGCGGGAGGTTGAGCGGTACTTC. Variable domain in full (rest from reference TRBV11-2 and TRBJ2-7): EAGVAQSPRYKIIEKRQSVAFWCNPISGHATLYWYQQILGQGPKLLIQFQNNGVVDDSQLPKDRFSAERLKGVDSTLKIQPAKLEDSAVYLCASSLRMQREVERYFGPGTRLTVT.

The rearrangement joins TRBV30 to TRBJ2-7; 10 positions agree with TRBD1. Per the germline V gene, CDR1 is GTSNPN and CDR2 is SVGIG (reference sequence). This CDR3 contains 14 residues. V was clipped by 4 bases and J by 2 bases; unmatched bases: 5. The CDR3 sequence: CAWNSGQGAYEQYF. CDR3 in DNA: TGTGCCTGGAACTCTGGACAGGGGGCCTACGAGCAGTACTTC. Looking up the rest from reference TRBV30 and TRBJ2-7 gives the full variable domain: SQTIHQWPATLVQPVGSPLSLECTVEGTSNPNLYWYRQAAGRGLQLLFYSVGIGQISSEVPQNLSASRPQDRQFILSSKKLLLSDSGFYLCAWNSGQGAYEQYFGPGTRLTVT.

This rearrangement joins TRBV28 to TRBJ1-5; no firm D call. CDR3 length: 13 amino acids. Germline CDR1 MDHEN, CDR2 SYDVKM. Trimming took off 5 bases at V and 3 bases at J, with 8 bases between the two ends. In DNA, the CDR3 is TGTGCCAGCAGTGGAGGGCTCAATCAGCCCCAGCATTTT. Translating gives CASSGGLNQPQHF.

The chain couples TRBV6-1 to TRBJ2-1; TRBD2 aligns across 10 bases. J was trimmed by 1 base and V by 3 bases; bases with no gene match: 9. The CDR3 contains 18 residues. Germline V gene data show CDR1 as MNHNS and CDR2 as SASEGT. The CDR3, as DNA: TGTGCCAGCAGTGAGCAGCTAGCGGGAGTTAGTTCCTACAATGAGCAGTTCTTC. Amino acid sequence: CASSEQLAGVSSYNEQFF.

DNA of the CDR3: TGTGCCAGCAGTTCCCCTGGGACAGGGGAAAACTATGGCTACACCTTC. Translating it yields CASSSPGTGENYGYTF. This chain uses TRBV28 with TRBJ1-2; 10 bases line up with TRBD1. The trim removed 4 bases at V and 2 bases at J, leaving 7 bases unmatched. This CDR3 has 16 amino acids. Germline lookup yields CDR1 MDHEN and CDR2 SYDVKM.

The rearrangement links TRBV5-6 to TRBJ2-7; D is unresolved. Germline CDR1 SGHDT, CDR2 YYEEEE. Trimming left V 1 base short and J 3 bases short, with 8 bases between. CDR3 size: 13 residues. For the CDR3, the DNA is TGTGCCAGCAGCTTGCCTACAGACTACGAGCAGTACTTC. Its protein product is CASSLPTDYEQYF.

The chain carries TRBV28 and TRBJ2-5; D is unresolved. With 4 bases removed from V and 5 bases from J, the gap between germline ends came to 11 bases. This CDR3 has 13 residues. The germline gives CDR1 MDHEN, CDR2 SYDVKM. The CDR3 coding sequence is TGTGCCAGCAGTTCCTACCGTGTGGAGACCCAGTACTTC. This codes for CASSSYRVETQYF.

This chain links TRBV7-8 with TRBJ2-1; D ambiguous. CDR1 and CDR2 (germline): SGHVS, FQNEAQ. CDR3 size: 15 residues. Trimming took off 1 base at V and 4 bases at J, with 11 bases between the two ends. As DNA, the CDR3 is TGTGCCAGCAGCTTAGGGGCAGGCCTTTACAATGAGCAGTTCTTC. Protein sequence: CASSLGAGLYNEQFF.

The chain links TRBV28 to TRBJ1-1; D remains ambiguous. The germline V gene has CDR1 MDHEN and CDR2 SYDVKM. The CDR3 extends over 16 amino acids. V was shortened by 5 bases and J by 1 base, with 17 bases between the two germline ends. The CDR3 nucleotides read TGTGCCAGCAGTCCCCCGGGATACCGAACGAACACTGAAGCTTTCTTT. It encodes CASSPPGYRTNTEAFF.

The chain employs TRBV11-2 and TRBJ2-2; TRBD1 agrees at 10 bases. This CDR3 is 15 amino acids long. Trimming took 5 bases from V and 5 from J; bases not matched to a gene: 5. CDR1 is SGHAT, CDR2 FQNNGV, per germline. DNA of the CDR3: TGTGCCAGCAGCCTTAGGACAGGGGGGACCGGGGAGCTGTTTTTT. It translates to CASSLRTGGTGELFF.

This clone was seen more than once but under ten times. This sequence joins TRBV19 and TRBJ2-7; 9 nucleotides line up with TRBD2. The CDR3 extends over 15 amino acids. Germline CDR1 reads LNHDA; CDR2 reads SQIVND (reference sequence). Trimming at V came to 4 bases and at J to 7 bases, leaving 11 bases not matched to a gene. This chain's CDR3 is CASSTPTSGPWEQYF. In DNA form, the CDR3 reads TGTGCCAGTAGTACACCGACTAGCGGCCCCTGGGAGCAGTACTTC.

The V call is TRBV7-9, the J call TRBJ1-1; TRBD1 agrees at 9 bases. J gave up 7 bases and V 2 bases, and 8 bases lay outside the gene matches. CDR1 SEHNR and CDR2 FQNEAQ come from the germline V gene (reference sequence). The CDR3 consists of 15 residues. The CDR3 DNA reads as TGTGCCAGCAGCTTAATGGGGGGGGGACAGGGTGAAGCTTTCTTT. Translation: CASSLMGGGQGEAFF.

This clone was counted a few times. The gene calls are TRBV5-6 and TRBJ2-1; D is perhaps TRBD2 (6 bases). Trimming stripped 5 bases from V and 9 bases from J, with 12 bases between. CDR1 and CDR2 (germline): SGHDT, YYEEEE. The length of the CDR3 is 12 residues. The CDR3 here is CASRRDSPEQFF. DNA for the CDR3: TGTGCCAGCAGACGGGACTCCCCTGAGCAGTTCTTC.